This T cell receptor (beta chain) derives from a study of T cell changes during pregnancy in multiple sclerosis. Here immunoSEQ multiplex PCR was the method, and the copy in TCRdb shows in-frame clones only, minus some. The data show under 75,000 clones, around 90% seen once. CDR3 length: 14 residues. Germline V gives CDR1 LNHDA, CDR2 SQIVND (reference sequence). Trimming stripped 4 bases from V and 4 bases from J, with 11 bases between. This chain uses TRBV19 with TRBJ1-5; tentative D call: TRBD1 (6 bases). This TCR derives from a female donor with multiple sclerosis, enrolled in a pregnancy study. The sequenced sample was peripheral blood, obtained in the first trimester of pregnancy. The CDR3 nucleotides are TGTGCCAGTAGTAGTGCAGGGGCTAATCAGCCCCAGCATTTT. It specifies CASSSAGANQPQHF.